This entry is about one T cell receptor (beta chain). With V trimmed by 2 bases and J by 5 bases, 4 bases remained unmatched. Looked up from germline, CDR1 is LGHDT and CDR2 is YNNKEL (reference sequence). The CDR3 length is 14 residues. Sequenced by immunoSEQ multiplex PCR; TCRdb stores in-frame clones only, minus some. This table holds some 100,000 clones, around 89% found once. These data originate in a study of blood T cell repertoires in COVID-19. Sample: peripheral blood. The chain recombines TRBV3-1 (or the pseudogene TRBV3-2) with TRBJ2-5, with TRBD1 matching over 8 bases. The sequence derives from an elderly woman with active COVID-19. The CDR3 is CASSQRRQGETQYF. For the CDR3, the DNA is TGTGCCAGCAGCCAAAGGCGACAGGGGGAGACCCAGTACTTC.